A single sample is the source of the 22 T cell receptor beta chains below, sequenced in a study of CD8 T cells in ankylosing spondylitis. MiXCR, run by TCRdb on the 5' RACE reads, gives a single entry per CDR3 protein. The table lists around 33,000 distinct CDR3 sequences, about 7.8% of them singletons, with about 10% in the top ten. Specimen: blood, either unsorted or a sorted T cell fraction (not recorded which). All receptors derive from a male donor with ankylosing spondylitis or in good health (not recorded which).

The sample holds many counts of this clonotype. This sequence joins TRBV24-1 and TRBJ2-1; 9 positions agree with TRBD1. With 0 bases clipped from V and 9 bases from J, the junction kept 11 bases outside the gene matches. The CDR3 covers 17 residues. Per germline, CDR1 KGHDR and CDR2 SFDVKD. DNA for the CDR3: TGTGCCACCAGTGATTTGGAGGACAGGGGCGTTCTATTTGAGCAGTTCTTC. As protein: CATSDLEDRGVLFEQFF.

The table lists this clonotype with many counts. The chain combines TRBV7-2 with TRBJ2-1; tentatively, D is TRBD2 (5 bases). CDR3 length equals 17 residues. Trimming removed 4 bases at V and 5 bases at J, with 21 bases between. Germline V lookup: CDR1 SGHTA, CDR2 FQGNSA. The CDR3 loop is CASSSLRTGVGDNEQFF. The CDR3 coding sequence is TGTGCCAGCAGCTCGTTGAGAACGGGCGTCGGGGACAATGAGCAGTTCTTC.

The chain uses TRBV29-1 and TRBJ2-5; D perhaps matches TRBD1 (6 bases). From germline, CDR1 is SQVTM and CDR2 ANQGSEA. Trimming left V 6 bases short and J 5 bases short, with 16 bases between. This CDR3 spans 13 amino acids. DNA of the CDR3: TGCAGCGTGGCAGAAACAGGGCGGGAGACCCAGTACTTC. Its protein product is CSVAETGRETQYF. The whole variable domain, filled in from reference TRBV29-1 and TRBJ2-5, reads SAVISQKPSRDICQRGTSLTIQCQVDSQVTMMFWYRQQPGQSLTLIATANQGSEATYESGFVIDKFPISRPNLTFSTLTVSNMSPEDSSIYLCSVAETGRETQYFGPGTRLLVL.

Ten or more counts support this clonotype. V usage is TRBV13 and J usage is TRBJ2-7; 7 nucleotides line up with TRBD1. The V segment lost 5 bases and the J segment 1 base; nucleotides outside the gene matches: 8. CDR1 is PRHDT, CDR2 FYEKMQ, per germline (reference sequence). CDR3 size: 15 residues. CDR3 in DNA: TGTGCCAGCAGCGAACGGGACAGTAGTTCCTACGAGCAGTACTTC. It codes for CASSERDSSSYEQYF.

There are many counts of this clonotype. The chain employs TRBV4-2 and TRBJ2-2; D unresolved. This CDR3 is built from 16 residues. Germline V gene sequence: CDR1 LGHNA, CDR2 YNFKEQ. Trimming took off 0 bases at V and 2 bases at J, with 10 bases between the two ends. CDR3 protein: CASSQEVRSNTGELFF. As DNA, the CDR3 is TGTGCCAGCAGCCAAGAAGTTAGGAGTAACACCGGGGAGCTGTTTTTT.

This clonotype showed up just a few times. The rearrangement links TRBV29-1 to TRBJ2-7, with no clear D. The CDR3 contains 11 residues. Germline values: CDR1 SQVTM, CDR2 ANQGSEA. V was clipped by 1 base and J by 6 bases, with 7 bases between them. The CDR3 here is CSVEGTSEQYF. The CDR3 nucleotides are TGCAGCGTTGAAGGGACGAGCGAGCAGTACTTC.

This clonotype occurred many times. J is TRBJ2-7 and V is TRBV12-3 or TRBV12-4, with D hard to call. This CDR3 has 12 amino acids. V dropped 6 bases and J dropped 0 bases, with 6 bases sitting between them. CDR3 coding DNA: TGTGCCAGCAGCACATACTCCTACGAGCAGTACTTC. Amino acid sequence: CASSTYSYEQYF.

Ten or more counts support this clonotype. The gene calls are TRBV7-2 and TRBJ1-1; no clear D gene. The germline V and J ends were trimmed by 2 bases and 3 bases, with 7 bases remaining between them. Germline V gene sequence: CDR1 SGHTA, CDR2 FQGNSA. The CDR3 spans 13 residues. Written as DNA, the CDR3 is TGTGCCAGCAGCTTAATGACGGACACTGAAGCTTTCTTT. Its protein product is CASSLMTDTEAFF.

The table lists this clonotype with many counts. The CDR3 is CSVGTGINNQPQHF. The CDR3 bases are TGCAGCGTTGGGACAGGGATAAACAATCAGCCCCAGCATTTT. J is TRBJ1-5 and V is TRBV29-1; TRBD1 aligns across 8 bases. Trimming removed 4 bases from V and 3 bases from J; junction bases left unmatched: 5. CDR3 length: 14 amino acids. Looked up from germline, CDR1 is SQVTM and CDR2 is ANQGSEA.

DNA for the CDR3: TGCAGTGCCGGACAGGGACTGAATACGCAGTATTTT. Amino acid sequence: CSAGQGLNTQYF. The rearrangement joins TRBV20-1 to TRBJ2-3; 8 bases are a match to TRBD1. CDR1 is DFQATT, CDR2 SNEGSKA, per germline (reference sequence). The CDR3 loop spans 12 amino acids. The V segment lost 6 bases and the J segment 7 bases; nucleotides outside the gene matches: 6.

This clonotype was detected many times. The genes are TRBV20-1 and TRBJ2-1; 12 bases fit TRBD2. CDR3 length: 15 residues. CDR1 and CDR2 (germline): DFQATT, SNEGSKA (reference sequence). Trimming removed 5 bases from V and 8 bases from J; junction bases left unmatched: 10. CDR3 bases: TGCAGTGCTCCTCCCGGACTAGCGGGGTCGGATGAGCAGTTCTTC. Its translation: CSAPPGLAGSDEQFF.

This clonotype is judged medium-sized. This chain connects TRBV10-3 to TRBJ2-1; 10 bases are shared with TRBD2. Trimming at V came to 2 bases and at J to 9 bases, leaving 10 bases not matched to a gene. CDR3 size: 16 residues. Germline V gives CDR1 ENHRY, CDR2 SYGVKD. CDR3 sequence reads: CAISEATAGGPGEQFF. The DNA of the CDR3 is TGTGCCATCAGTGAGGCAACAGCGGGAGGGCCAGGTGAGCAGTTCTTC.

This clonotype was seen ten or more times. The chain uses TRBV5-1 and TRBJ1-4; no definite D call. The CDR3 length is 15 residues. V lost 3 bases, J lost 0 bases, and 9 bases lay in between. CDR1 SGHRS and CDR2 YFSETQ come from the germline V gene. Here the CDR3 reads CASSSTSTTNEKLFF. CDR3 in DNA: TGCGCCAGCAGCTCCACCTCCACAACTAATGAAAAACTGTTTTTT.

This clonotype occurred many times. The V and J genes are TRBV20-1 and TRBJ2-7; 10 nucleotides align to TRBD2. The CDR3 has 13 amino acids. Germline lookup yields CDR1 DFQATT and CDR2 SNEGSKA (reference sequence). With 6 bases clipped from V and 1 base from J, the junction kept 3 bases outside the gene matches. The CDR3 bases are TGCAGTGCCCCGGGACTAGCGTCCTACGAGCAGTACTTC. As protein: CSAPGLASYEQYF.

This clonotype came up many times. This chain links TRBV29-1 with TRBJ2-7, with 9 bases lining up with TRBD1. Germline-derived CDR1 and CDR2 are SQVTM and ANQGSEA. V was clipped by 4 bases and J by 7 bases; unmatched bases: 5. This CDR3 is built from 12 residues. In DNA, the CDR3 is TGCAGCGTTGGGGACAGGGAAAAGGAGCAGTACTTC. Its translation is CSVGDREKEQYF.

This chain joins TRBV3-1 and TRBJ2-3; D assignment may be TRBD1 or TRBD2 (5 bases each). V was cut by 6 bases and J by 6 bases, with 25 bases left in between. The V gene's germline CDR1 is LGHDT and CDR2 YNNKEL (reference sequence). This CDR3 region has 17 residues. CDR3 residues: CASRGRVQREAPDTQYF. For the CDR3, the DNA is TGTGCCAGCAGGGGGCGGGTCCAGAGGGAAGCGCCGGATACGCAGTATTTT.

This clonotype showed up many times. V usage is TRBV20-1 and J usage is TRBJ2-5, with TRBD1 identical over 9 bases. The J segment lost 7 bases and the V segment lost 6 bases, leaving 12 bases of the junction unmatched. The V gene's germline CDR1 is DFQATT and CDR2 SNEGSKA (reference sequence). The CDR3 spans 14 residues. The chain's CDR3 is CSAPPGQGPGTQYF. CDR3 in DNA: TGCAGTGCGCCACCGGGACAGGGCCCCGGGACCCAGTACTTC.

This clonotype was detected ten times or more. The chain combines TRBV12-3 or TRBV12-4 with TRBJ1-1; D unclear. The CDR3 loop spans 15 amino acids. Deletions cut 3 bases from V and 1 base from J, with 12 bases between. The CDR3 spells CASSLRPFTNTEAFF. As DNA, the CDR3 is TGTGCCAGCAGTTTGAGACCATTCACGAACACTGAAGCTTTCTTT.

This clonotype came up many times. This chain uses TRBV12-3 or TRBV12-4 with TRBJ1-5; 8 positions match TRBD1. V was pared by 4 bases and J by 4 bases, with 12 bases of the junction left unmatched. This CDR3 contains 17 residues. As DNA, the CDR3 is TGTGCCAGCAGTTCGACGGCGGACAGGGCACCAAATCAGCCCCAGCATTTT. Translation gives CASSSTADRAPNQPQHF.

This clonotype appeared many times. The CDR3 sequence: CASSFPSVETQYF. CDR3 bases: TGTGCCAGCAGCTTCCCAAGCGTAGAGACCCAGTACTTC. V usage is TRBV7-6 and J usage is TRBJ2-5; D is ambiguous. With 3 bases removed from V and 4 bases from J, the gap between germline ends came to 9 bases. The CDR3 consists of 13 residues. The germline V gene encodes CDR1 SGHVS and CDR2 FNYEAQ.

This clonotype was seen repeatedly, ten times or more. This sequence joins TRBV24-1 and TRBJ2-2; 7 bases agree with TRBD1. V shed 3 bases, J shed 1 base, and the junction held 7 bases outside the gene matches. Germline V gene sequence: CDR1 KGHDR, CDR2 SFDVKD. This CDR3 has 17 residues. CDR3 coding DNA: TGTGCCACCAGTGATCAGACAGGGTTTGGGAACACCGGGGAGCTGTTTTTT. Its translation: CATSDQTGFGNTGELFF.

This clonotype was observed many times. The rearrangement joins TRBV21-1 to TRBJ2-1. TRBV21-1 represents a pseudogene. This CDR3 has 11 residues. CDR3 protein: CASSKANEQFF. The CDR3, as DNA: TGTGCCAGCAGCAAAGCCAATGAGCAGTTCTTC.